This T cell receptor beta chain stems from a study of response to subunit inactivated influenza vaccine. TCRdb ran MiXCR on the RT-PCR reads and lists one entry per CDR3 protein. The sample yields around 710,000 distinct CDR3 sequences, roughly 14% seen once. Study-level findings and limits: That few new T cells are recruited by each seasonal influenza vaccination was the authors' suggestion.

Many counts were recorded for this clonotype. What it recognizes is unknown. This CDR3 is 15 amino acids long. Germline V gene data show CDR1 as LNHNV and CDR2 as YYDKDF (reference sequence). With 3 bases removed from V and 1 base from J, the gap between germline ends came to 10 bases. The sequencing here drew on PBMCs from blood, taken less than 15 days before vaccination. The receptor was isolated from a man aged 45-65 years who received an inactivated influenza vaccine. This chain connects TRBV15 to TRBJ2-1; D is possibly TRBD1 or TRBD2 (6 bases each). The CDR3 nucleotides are TGTGCCACCAGCAGTTCGGGGGCTTCCTACAATGAGCAGTTCTTC. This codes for CATSSSGASYNEQFF.